The rows below give T cell receptor beta chains drawn from one sample of a study of T cells after somatic rescue of genetic block. Assay: immunoSEQ multiplex PCR; the TCRdb copy retains only in-frame clones and omits some. The repertoire has over 95,000 clones, 90% to 95% of them found once; the top ten carry approximately 1.3%. The sequencing sample was made of peripheral blood mononuclear cells (PBMCs). These receptors were obtained from a woman between 18 and 30 years old. Each CDR3 is given with its conserved first and last residue. D genes are given only for firm matches. The listing skips clone size in some rows; elsewhere it reads once, few, many or a size class.

D gene	V gene	clone size	J gene	CDR3 protein	CDR3 DNA
TRBD2	TRBV19	-	TRBJ2-1	CATKAASGTSGYNEQFF	TGTGCCACCAAAGCCGCCTCCGGGACTAGCGGCTACAATGAGCAGTTCTTC
TRBD1	TRBV11-3	-	TRBJ1-3	CASSDPDRGRDTIYF	TGTGCCAGCAGTGACCCTGACAGGGGGCGGGACACCATATATTTT
TRBD1	TRBV28	-	TRBJ2-2	CASSRVGTVGAGELFF	TGTGCCAGCAGTCGCGTCGGGACAGTAGGCGCCGGGGAGCTGTTTTTT
TRBD1	TRBV9	-	TRBJ1-6	CASSVDPGQGNSPLHF	TGTGCCAGCAGCGTTGACCCGGGACAGGGGAATTCACCCCTCCACTTT
-	TRBV6-1	-	TRBJ2-7	CASTPELGPREQYF	TGTGCCAGCACACCGGAGCTAGGGCCACGCGAGCAGTACTTC
-	TRBV4-1	-	TRBJ1-3	CASSQGTVGGNTIYF	TGCGCCAGCAGCCAAGGAACAGTGGGGGGAAACACCATATATTTT
TRBD2	TRBV5-1	-	TRBJ2-3	CASSLHLAGADTQYF	TGCGCCAGCAGCTTACACCTAGCGGGGGCAGATACGCAGTATTTT
-	TRBV9	few	TRBJ1-6	CASSVEVESSYNSPLHF	TGTGCCAGCAGCGTAGAGGTAGAGAGCTCCTATAATTCACCCCTCCACTTT
-	TRBV5-8	few	TRBJ1-3	CASSLRGNTIYF	TGTGCCAGCAGCTTGAGGGGAAACACCATATATTTT
TRBD1	TRBV5-4	-	TRBJ2-2	CASSTIGQGRDTGELFF	TGTGCCAGCAGTACGATCGGACAGGGGAGAGACACCGGGGAGCTGTTTTTT
-	TRBV4-3	-	TRBJ1-1	CASSQESGDTEAFF	TGCGCCAGCAGCCAAGAGTCAGGGGACACTGAAGCTTTCTTT
TRBD2	TRBV11-2	-	TRBJ2-7	CASSFLAGGTYEQYF	TGTGCCAGCAGCTTTCTAGCGGGGGGAACCTACGAGCAGTACTTC
-	TRBV30	-	TRBJ1-2	CAWSTMRGSNYGYTF	TGTGCCTGGAGCACCATGAGGGGATCTAACTATGGCTACACCTTC
TRBD2	TRBV5-8	-	TRBJ2-5	CASSFQRGPAQETQYF	TGTGCCAGCAGCTTCCAGCGGGGGCCTGCGCAAGAGACCCAGTACTTC
TRBD1	TRBV2	-	TRBJ1-2	CASQGAGGYTF	TGTGCCAGCCAGGGGGCAGGTGGCTACACCTTC
-	TRBV7-3	few	TRBJ1-1	CASSLGGGTEAFF	TGTGCCAGCAGCTTAGGGGGTGGCACTGAAGCTTTCTTT
TRBD1	TRBV2	-	TRBJ1-1	CASSVGTGYTEAFF	TGTGCCAGCAGTGTTGGGACAGGGTACACTGAAGCTTTCTTT
TRBD2	TRBV7-6	-	TRBJ2-5	CASSLALAGGQETQYF	TGTGCCAGCAGCTTAGCACTAGCGGGGGGGCAAGAGACCCAGTACTTC
TRBD1	TRBV7-2	-	TRBJ2-1	CAIRGGGYEQFF	TGTGCCATTAGAGGGGGCGGATATGAGCAGTTCTTC